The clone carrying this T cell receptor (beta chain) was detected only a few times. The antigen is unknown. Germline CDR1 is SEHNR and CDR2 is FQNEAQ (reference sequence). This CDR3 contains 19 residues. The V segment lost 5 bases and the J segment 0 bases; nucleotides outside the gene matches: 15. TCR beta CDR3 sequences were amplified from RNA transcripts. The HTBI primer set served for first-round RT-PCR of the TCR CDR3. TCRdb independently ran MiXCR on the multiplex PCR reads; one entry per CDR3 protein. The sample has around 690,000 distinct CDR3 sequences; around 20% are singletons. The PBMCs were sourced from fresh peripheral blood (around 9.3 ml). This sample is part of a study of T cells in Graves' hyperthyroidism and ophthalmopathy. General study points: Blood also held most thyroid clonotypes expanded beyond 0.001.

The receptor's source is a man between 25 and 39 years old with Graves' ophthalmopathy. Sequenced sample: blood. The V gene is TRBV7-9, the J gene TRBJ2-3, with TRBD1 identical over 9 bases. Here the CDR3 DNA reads TGTGCCAGCAGCATGCCAGTCGTGGGACAGGGTCCTAGCACAGATACGCAGTATTTT. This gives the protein CASSMPVVGQGPSTDTQYF.